This entry is about one TCR beta chain. The antigen is not known. The length of the CDR3 is 16 residues. Between the trimmed V and J ends, which lost 7 bases and 0 bases, there was a span of 18 bases. Germline V gene sequence: CDR1 SNHLY, CDR2 FYNNEI. This record belongs to a study of T cell responses to AZD1222 COVID-19 vaccine. The protocol was immunoSEQ multiplex PCR, while the TCRdb copy is restricted to in-frame clones and leaves out a portion. The sample shows some 140,000 clones, under 95% of them seen only once. Notes on the study in general: Repertoire sampling was restricted to post-peak T cell response timepoints. A mostly white British donor set with more females was recruited, and clonal diversity was possibly underestimated.

The specimen comprised peripheral blood, sampled on day 0 of AZD1222 vaccination. The clonotype was recovered from an adult in good health. V and J are TRBV2 and TRBJ1-1; D might be TRBD1 (6 bases). CDR3 sequence reads: CASKLLARQVNTEAFF. DNA for the CDR3: TGTGCCAGCAAGCTCCTCGCCCGACAGGTGAACACTGAAGCTTTCTTT.